The source of this TCR beta chain is a study of metastatic and nonmetastatic thyroid tumors. Study-wide background: Repertoire comparison spanned blood and tumor or nodule tissue of malignant and benign thyroid patients.

In the source study's methods: The study took CDR3 differences across clinicopathological groups and made a distant-metastasis classifier for papillary thyroid cancer from them. TCRdb recomputed clones from the PCR reads via MiXCR. Here the V and J calls rest on TCRdb's processing, not on the authors' analysis. The sample records some 25,000 clones, 15% being singletons. Prior to thyroid surgery, none of the patients had received any treatment. General study findings and limits: According to reports, the diversity of TCR beta was significantly higher in malignant thyroid tumors than in benign nodules, and this held in both blood and tumor samples.

The ends were cut back, 1 base at V and 0 bases at J, with 6 bases in the middle. CDR3 length equals 15 residues. Germline V gene data show CDR1 as KGHSH and CDR2 as LQKENI. This clone was seen ten or more times. Its matching antigen is unknown. Within the sample, other DNA sequences also encode this same CDR3. The sequencing input was blood. The receptor was isolated from a female donor with papillary thyroid cancer or a benign thyroid nodule (not recorded which). Some clones in this sample may be carry-over from other donors' samples. The chain employs TRBV18 and TRBJ2-2, with D possibly TRBD1 on 6 matching bases. The CDR3 loop reads CASSPQGANTGELFF. CDR3 DNA sequence: TGTGCCAGCTCACCACAGGGGGCGAACACCGGGGAGCTGTTTTTT.